This T cell receptor beta chain comes out of a study of cytomegalovirus exposure and HLA in healthy donors. Broader study findings: Trimming of TCR beta V- and J-genes showed a link, identified in a later analysis, to a missense DCLRE1C variant. Immune exposure data for these donors was limited to CMV serostatus.

Amplification used 60 Vbeta primers and 13 Jbeta primers. Using immunoSEQ multiplex PCR, the repertoire was profiled, and TCRdb retains in-frame clones only, with some absent. This repertoire includes some 110,000 clones. As for this clone: The antigen is undetermined.

From germline, CDR1 is SEHNR and CDR2 FQNEAQ (reference sequence). The CDR3 covers 16 residues. V lost 5 bases, J lost 2 bases, and 5 bases stayed unmatched. This sequence originates from a man aged 25-45 years in good health and CMV-seronegative. This chain joins TRBV7-9 and TRBJ2-3; 12 nucleotides line up with TRBD2. Sequenced input: PBMCs. The CDR3 is CASSGGLAGHTDTQYF. The CDR3 coding sequence is TGTGCCAGCAGCGGGGGACTAGCGGGCCACACAGATACGCAGTATTTT.